This T cell receptor beta chain originates from a study of long-term antiretroviral therapy in people with HIV. General study findings and limits: Blood dates from 2004 to 2017, possibly under older ART regimens. Post-ART diversity increased but stayed below transplant donor controls. Documentation of ART adherence, viral resistance or therapy changes was absent. Among HIV repertoires, CDR3 length ranges were narrower than those of controls.

V shed 5 bases and J shed 7 bases, with 15 bases lying between them. Germline values: CDR1 SNHLY, CDR2 FYNNEI. The CDR3 loop spans 13 amino acids. Turning to this clone: Its antigen is undetermined.

Researchers report immunoSEQ v3.0 was run at survey level. The data were produced by immunoSEQ multiplex PCR, yet TCRdb's version contains in-frame clones alone and is incomplete. Among 30,000 or so clones listed, approximately 83% were seen once. This chain uses TRBV2 with TRBJ2-7; D gene uncertain. This TCR came from a man between 18 and 35 years old with HIV. The sequencing here drew on unsorted PBMCs, taken 0.8 years before starting antiretroviral therapy. The CDR3 DNA sequence: TGTGCCAGCAGTACTGACCTCCGAAGGGAGCAGTACTTC. It yields the protein CASSTDLRREQYF.